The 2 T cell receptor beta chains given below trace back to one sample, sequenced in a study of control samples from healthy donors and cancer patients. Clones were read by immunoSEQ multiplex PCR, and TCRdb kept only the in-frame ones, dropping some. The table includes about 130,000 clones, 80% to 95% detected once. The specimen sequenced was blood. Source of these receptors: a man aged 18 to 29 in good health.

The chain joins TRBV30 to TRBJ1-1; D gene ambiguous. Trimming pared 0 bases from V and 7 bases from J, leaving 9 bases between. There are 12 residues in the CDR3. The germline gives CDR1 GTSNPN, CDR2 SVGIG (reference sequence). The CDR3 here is CAWSVSTDEAFF. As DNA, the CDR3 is TGTGCCTGGAGTGTAAGCACGGATGAAGCTTTCTTT.

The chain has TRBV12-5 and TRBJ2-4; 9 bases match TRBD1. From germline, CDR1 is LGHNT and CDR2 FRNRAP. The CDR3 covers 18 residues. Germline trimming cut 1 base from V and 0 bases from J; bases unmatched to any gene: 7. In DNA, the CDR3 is TGTGCTAGTGGTTTGGAGAACAGGGGGCCGCTAGCCAAAAACATTCAGTACTTC. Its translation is CASGLENRGPLAKNIQYF.